The subject of this entry is one T cell receptor (beta chain). The antigen is not known. These data are taken from a study of graft-versus-host responses after intestinal transplantation. Turning to the study itself: Every transplant recipient was induced with anti-thymocyte globulin, then maintained on tacrolimus and steroids for about 3 years. Whole-study findings and limits: Patients with graft-donor T cell macrochimerism had high graft-versus-host to host-versus-graft clonal ratios in allografts. There was an association between peak levels of circulating GvH clones and early post-transplant HvG declines. GvH clones occurred in recipient marrow; some first appeared in ileum or blood.

TCRdb's copy holds only in-frame clones and misses some; the assay was immunoSEQ multiplex PCR. The data show some 82,000 clones, roughly 87% seen once. Germline V gene sequence: CDR1 SNHLY, CDR2 FYNNEI. The ends lost 6 bases at V and 3 bases at J; junction bases unmatched: 9. This CDR3 contains 17 residues. The specimen comprised unstimulated CD8+ T cells sorted from spleen or lymph node cells, sampled before transplant. The sequence was obtained from a human donor who was the organ donor for an intestinal transplant. The chain couples TRBV2 to TRBJ2-7; TRBD2 matches 15 bases. The CDR3 DNA is TGTGCCAGCAGACGGACTAGCGGGGGGGCATCGGGCTACGAGCAGTACTTC. It encodes CASRRTSGGASGYEQYF.